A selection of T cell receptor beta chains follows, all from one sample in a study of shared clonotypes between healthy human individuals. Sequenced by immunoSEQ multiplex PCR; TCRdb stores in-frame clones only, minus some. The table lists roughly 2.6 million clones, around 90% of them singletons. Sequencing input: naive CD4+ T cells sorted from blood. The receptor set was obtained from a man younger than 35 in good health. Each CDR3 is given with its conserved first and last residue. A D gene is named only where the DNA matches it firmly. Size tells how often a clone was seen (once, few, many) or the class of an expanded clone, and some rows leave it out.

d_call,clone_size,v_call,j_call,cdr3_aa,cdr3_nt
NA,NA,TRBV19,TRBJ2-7,CASRRSGVYEQYF,TGTGCCAGTAGACGGTCGGGAGTCTACGAGCAGTACTTC
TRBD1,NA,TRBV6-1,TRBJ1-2,CASSEIGQGHRGYTF,TGTGCCAGCAGTGAAATTGGACAGGGGCATAGGGGCTACACCTTC
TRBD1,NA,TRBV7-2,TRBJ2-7,CARPPGQVSYEQYF,TGTGCCCGGCCTCCCGGACAGGTTAGCTACGAGCAGTACTTC
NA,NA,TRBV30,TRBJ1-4,CAWSVQGNEKLFF,TGTGCCTGGAGTGTACAAGGAAATGAAAAACTGTTTTTT
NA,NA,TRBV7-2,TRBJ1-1,CASSPPGRPNTEAFF,TGTGCCAGCAGCCCCCCAGGGCGCCCGAACACTGAAGCTTTCTTT
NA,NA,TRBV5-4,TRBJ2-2,CASSLVGVNTGELFF,TGTGCCAGCAGCTTGGTCGGGGTCAACACCGGGGAGCTGTTTTTT
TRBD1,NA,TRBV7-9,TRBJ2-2,CASSPSTGVGTGELFF,TGTGCCAGCAGCCCTTCCACAGGGGTAGGGACCGGGGAGCTGTTTTTT
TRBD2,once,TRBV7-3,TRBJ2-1,CASSSGGNEQFF,TGTGCCAGCAGCTCGGGGGGCAATGAGCAGTTCTTC
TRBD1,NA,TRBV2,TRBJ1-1,CASRRQGSGLGTEAFF,TGTGCCAGCAGGAGACAGGGGAGCGGATTAGGCACTGAAGCTTTCTTT
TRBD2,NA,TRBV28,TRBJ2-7,CASSVRTSGRSHNYEQYF,TGTGCCAGCAGTGTTCGGACTAGCGGGAGGTCCCACAACTACGAGCAGTACTTC
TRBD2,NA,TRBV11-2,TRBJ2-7,CASSVSGGSSYEQYF,TGTGCCAGCAGCGTTAGCGGGGGTAGCTCCTACGAGCAGTACTTC
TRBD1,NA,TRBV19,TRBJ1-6,CASSEFPGTANSPLHF,TGTGCCAGTAGTGAATTCCCCGGGACAGCTAATTCACCCCTCCACTTT
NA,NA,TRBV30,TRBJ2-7,CAWSPGTTGYEQYF,TGTGCCTGGAGCCCCGGGACGACGGGATACGAGCAGTACTTC
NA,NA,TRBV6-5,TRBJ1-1,CASSASATVNTEAFF,TGTGCCAGCAGCGCCTCGGCGACAGTGAACACTGAAGCTTTCTTT
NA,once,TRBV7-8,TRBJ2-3,CASSRGPLRTDTQYF,TGTGCCAGCAGCCGGGGGCCGCTGCGCACAGATACGCAGTATTTT
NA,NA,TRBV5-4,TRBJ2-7,CASSFTRDGSSYEQYF,TGTGCCAGCAGCTTTACGCGGGACGGGAGCTCCTACGAGCAGTACTTC
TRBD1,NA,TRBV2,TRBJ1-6,CASREQGTSPLHF,TGTGCCAGCAGGGAACAGGGGACCTCACCCCTCCACTTT
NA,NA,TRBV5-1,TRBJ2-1,CASSPGQSYNEQFF,TGCGCCAGCAGCCCAGGACAGTCCTACAATGAGCAGTTCTTC
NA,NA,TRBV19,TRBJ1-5,CASSVMLSNQPQHF,TGTGCCAGTAGTGTCATGCTTAGCAATCAGCCCCAGCATTTT
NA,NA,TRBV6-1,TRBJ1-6,CASSEAGVRGNSPLHF,TGTGCCAGCAGTGAAGCTGGGGTAAGAGGCAATTCACCCCTCCACTTT
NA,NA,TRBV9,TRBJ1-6,CASSVRAVYGTSPLHF,TGTGCCAGCAGCGTTAGGGCAGTTTATGGGACTTCACCCCTCCACTTT
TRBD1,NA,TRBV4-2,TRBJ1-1,CASSQASGQGNTEAFF,TGTGCCAGCAGCCAAGCCTCGGGACAGGGGAACACTGAAGCTTTCTTT
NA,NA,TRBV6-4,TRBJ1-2,CASKTLEGRGSVWYGYTF,TGTGCCAGCAAGACCCTAGAAGGGAGGGGATCTGTCTGGTATGGCTACACCTTC
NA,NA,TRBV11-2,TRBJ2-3,CASSLLLGIGDTQYF,TGTGCCAGCAGCTTACTTCTCGGGATCGGAGATACGCAGTATTTT